This TCR beta chain was observed in a study of blood T cell repertoires in COVID-19. Overall study context: T cells, B-cell-depleted T cells, or PBMCs supplied cDNA or gDNA.

This CDR3 has 14 residues. Germline lookup yields CDR1 MNHEY and CDR2 SMNVEV (reference sequence). The V end lost 6 bases, the J end lost 0 bases, and 11 bases lay between the germline ends. In the study's own analysis: Using reference gene primer amplification, nucleated cell counts were estimated. The repertoire was sequenced with immunoSEQ multiplex PCR; TCRdb's copy has only in-frame clones and lacks some. V, J and clone size reflect that table, while D and trimming were determined from the DNA. This sample has 84,000 or so clones, with about 80% found just once. This clone showed up just once. Input material: peripheral blood. V and J are TRBV27 and TRBJ2-5; possibly TRBD1 for D (6 bases). The origin of this receptor is a woman in her thirties or forties with active or convalescent COVID-19. The CDR3 spells CASSSWGHQETQYF. The CDR3 nucleotides read TGTGCCAGCAGCTCCTGGGGGCACCAAGAGACCCAGTACTTC.